Below are 21 T cell receptor beta chains sequenced from a single sample in a study of T-cell memory formation after mild COVID-19. One entry per CDR3 protein, called by TCRdb with MiXCR from the 5' RACE reads. Found here are roughly 600,000 distinct CDR3 sequences, more than 15% of them singletons; the top ten hold 9.5% to 15%. The sample was PBMCs or a T cell subset sorted from them (not recorded which). These receptors were collected from an adult woman who had mild COVID-19 (a few samples of this study predate the infection). Cell type and time point are not known.

The chain links TRBV4-2 to TRBJ2-5, with TRBD2 matching over 12 bases. V shed 1 base, J shed 5 bases, and the junction held 5 bases outside the gene matches. CDR1 and CDR2 (germline): LGHNA, YNFKEQ. This CDR3 has 16 amino acids. The CDR3 nucleotides are TGTGCCAGCAGCCAAGGACTAGCGGGAGCCGGGGAGACCCAGTACTTC. Translating it yields CASSQGLAGAGETQYF.

This clonotype showed up many times. This chain joins TRBV12-3 or TRBV12-4 and TRBJ1-2, with TRBD1 as a possible D gene (5 bases). The CDR3 totals 15 residues. V shed 7 bases and J shed 4 bases, with 19 bases lying between them. The CDR3, as DNA: TGTGCCAGCAACAAGAGGGGACCGAGACTCTATGGCTACACCTTC. Its protein is CASNKRGPRLYGYTF.

The table lists this clonotype with a few counts. V is TRBV5-1 and J is TRBJ2-3, with TRBD2 matching over 9 bases. CDR1 and CDR2 from the germline V gene are SGHRS and YFSETQ. The CDR3 spans 15 residues. Germline trimming cut 0 bases from V and 5 bases from J; bases unmatched to any gene: 4. In DNA form, the CDR3 reads TGCGCCAGCAGCTTGGACGCGGGGGGGGGAGATACGCAGTATTTT. Translated: CASSLDAGGGDTQYF. Full variable domain (missing parts from reference TRBV5-1 and TRBJ2-3): KAGVTQTPRYLIKTRGQQVTLSCSPISGHRSVSWYQQTPGQGLQFLFEYFSETQRNKGNFPGRFSGRQFSNSRSEMNVSTLELGDSALYLCASSLDAGGGDTQYFGPGTRLTVL.

The table lists this clonotype with a few counts. The rearrangement uses TRBV5-6 and TRBJ2-5, with TRBD1 matching 7 bases. The CDR3 is 15 amino acids. CDR1 SGHDT and CDR2 YYEEEE come from the germline V gene. Germline trimming cut 0 bases from V and 1 base from J; bases unmatched to any gene: 3. The CDR3 region has the DNA TGTGCCAGCAGCTTGGGCTGGACAGGCCAAGAGACCCAGTACTTC. This codes for CASSLGWTGQETQYF. Combining the CDR3 with reference TRBV5-6 and TRBJ2-5 gives the whole variable domain DAGVTQSPTHLIKTRGQQVTLRCSPKSGHDTVSWYQQALGQGPQFIFQYYEEEERQRGNFPDRFSGHQFPNYSSELNVNALLLGDSALYLCASSLGWTGQETQYFGPGTRLLVL.

V gene TRBV6-5 combines with J gene TRBJ2-5, with TRBD2 matching 12 bases. Germline-derived CDR1 and CDR2 are MNHEY and SVGAGI. This CDR3 contains 16 residues. The trim removed 6 bases at V and 4 bases at J, leaving 9 bases unmatched. The CDR3 loop is CASSPLAGGPSETQYF. The CDR3 coding sequence is TGTGCCAGCAGCCCTCTAGCGGGAGGGCCCTCAGAGACCCAGTACTTC.

The rearrangement joins TRBV4-1 to TRBJ2-3; 7 positions agree with TRBD2. The V gene's germline CDR1 is MGHRA and CDR2 YSYEKL. The CDR3 consists of 15 residues. The V gene end was trimmed by 8 bases and the J gene end by 6 bases; junction bases not matched to a gene: 14. In nucleotides, the CDR3 is TGCGCCAGCCGGAAGATTCAGGGAGGGTCGGATACGCAGTATTTT. Translated: CASRKIQGGSDTQYF.

The V and J genes are TRBV5-1 and TRBJ1-1; 7 positions match TRBD1. Germline lookup yields CDR1 SGHRS and CDR2 YFSETQ. V trimming: 0 bases; J trimming: 4 bases; junction bases outside the gene matches: 9. The CDR3 sequence is 16 residues long. The CDR3 region is CASSLAERGPGTEAFF. The CDR3 nucleotides read TGCGCCAGCAGCTTGGCCGAAAGGGGGCCGGGCACTGAAGCTTTCTTT. Together with reference TRBV5-1 and TRBJ1-1, the CDR3 gives the full variable domain: KAGVTQTPRYLIKTRGQQVTLSCSPISGHRSVSWYQQTPGQGLQFLFEYFSETQRNKGNFPGRFSGRQFSNSRSEMNVSTLELGDSALYLCASSLAERGPGTEAFFGQGTRLTVV.

The CDR3 sequence is CASSQSKSMNTEAFF. DNA of the CDR3: TGTGCCAGCAGCCAGAGTAAGAGCATGAACACTGAAGCTTTCTTT. The rearrangement links TRBV3-1 to TRBJ1-1; no clear D gene. The CDR3 sequence is 15 residues long. Trimming took 3 bases from V and 0 from J, leaving 11 bases between them. CDR1 is LGHDT, CDR2 YNNKEL, per germline (reference sequence).

This clonotype showed up many times. The rearrangement joins TRBV12-3 or TRBV12-4 to TRBJ2-3; TRBD1 agrees at 10 bases. CDR3 length: 14 amino acids. V lost 6 bases to trimming and J lost 8 bases; unmatched junction nucleotides: 8. CDR3 region: CASSWTGGWATQYF. CDR3 nucleotide sequence: TGTGCCAGCAGCTGGACAGGGGGTTGGGCTACGCAGTATTTT.

V is TRBV7-8 and J is TRBJ2-7, with D maybe TRBD1 (5 bases). Trimming removed 0 bases at V and 5 bases at J, with 17 bases between. Germline-derived CDR1 and CDR2 are SGHVS and FQNEAQ. There are 16 residues in the CDR3. CDR3 DNA sequence: TGTGCCAGCAGCTTAGCAATAATCAGGGATACCCACGAGCAGTACTTC. Translating it yields CASSLAIIRDTHEQYF.

This chain links TRBV6-5 with TRBJ2-2; weak D call: TRBD2 (6 bases). CDR1 is MNHEY and CDR2 is SVGAGI in the germline V gene. This CDR3 has 17 residues. The ends were cut back, 5 bases at V and 2 bases at J, with 18 bases in the middle. The CDR3 DNA is TGTGCCAGCAGTCTCACAACGCGGGGAGTTAACACCGGGGAGCTGTTTTTT. This translates into CASSLTTRGVNTGELFF.

This chain uses TRBV30 with TRBJ1-1; possible D gene TRBD1, 5 bases. Germline V lookup: CDR1 GTSNPN, CDR2 SVGIG (reference sequence). The ends were cut back, 3 bases at V and 5 bases at J, with 13 bases in the middle. The CDR3 consists of 13 residues. The CDR3, as DNA: TGTGCCTGGAGCGGGGGGGGGTGGACTGAAGCTTTCTTT. This sequence encodes CAWSGGGWTEAFF.

This sequence joins TRBV6-2 or TRBV6-3 and TRBJ1-4, with a weak D call TRBD1 (5 bases). CDR1 MNHEY and CDR2 SVGEGT come from the germline V gene. The CDR3 consists of 16 residues. Between the trimmed V and J ends, which lost 5 bases and 0 bases, there was a span of 13 bases. CDR3 sequence (DNA): TGTGCCAGCAGTCCGGGGGTCCTTGCAACTAATGAAAAACTGTTTTTT. Its protein product is CASSPGVLATNEKLFF.

CDR3 sequence reads: CAWSAQYRTHSYNEQFF. The DNA for the CDR3 is TGTGCCTGGAGTGCCCAATACCGAACACACTCCTACAATGAGCAGTTCTTC. The chain joins TRBV30 to TRBJ2-1; no clear D gene. The CDR3 is 17 amino acids. CDR1 and CDR2 from the germline V gene are GTSNPN and SVGIG (reference sequence). V lost 1 base, J lost 0 bases, and 16 bases lay in between.

This clonotype was detected only a few times. This chain joins TRBV19 and TRBJ2-2; D remains unclear. V lost 3 bases to trimming and J lost 1 base, with 3 bases between them. Germline CDR1 reads LNHDA; CDR2 reads SQIVND (reference sequence). The CDR3 spans 13 residues. Written as DNA, the CDR3 is TGTGCCAGTAGTATCCTGAACACCGGGGAGCTGTTTTTT. Encoded protein: CASSILNTGELFF.

The V call is TRBV6-6, the J call TRBJ1-1; D possibly corresponds to TRBD1 (6 bases). Trimming pared 7 bases from V and 4 bases from J, leaving 13 bases between. The CDR3 is 13 amino acids. Germline CDR1 is MNHNY and CDR2 is SVGAGI (reference sequence). As DNA, the CDR3 is TGTGCCAGCACCCAAGGGGGGCCCACTGAAGCTTTCTTT. The encoded protein is CASTQGGPTEAFF.

The chain employs TRBV12-3 or TRBV12-4 and TRBJ1-4; D gene ambiguous. The CDR3 runs to 15 residues. Trimming stripped 6 bases from V and 3 bases from J, with 14 bases between. DNA for the CDR3: TGTGCCAGCAGACCCAATAGGGCGGCTAATGAAAAACTGTTTTTT. Encoded protein: CASRPNRAANEKLFF.

In its sample, this clonotype was seen a few times. V usage is TRBV6-1 and J usage is TRBJ2-1; TRBD1 is a possible D gene (6 bases). Per germline, CDR1 MNHNS and CDR2 SASEGT. This CDR3 has 13 amino acids. V was trimmed by 8 bases and J by 8 bases, leaving 16 bases between them. The CDR3 region has the DNA TGTGCCAGCGGGGCTCCAGGGGACGATGAGCAGTTCTTC. Protein product: CASGAPGDDEQFF.

V gene TRBV19 combines with J gene TRBJ1-4, with D maybe TRBD1 (5 bases). The V end lost 5 bases, the J end lost 8 bases, and 18 bases lay between the germline ends. This CDR3 is 15 amino acids long. The germline V gene encodes CDR1 LNHDA and CDR2 SQIVND (reference sequence). The CDR3 sequence is CASSPPGGGDEKLFF. CDR3 nucleotides: TGTGCCAGTAGTCCCCCTGGGGGGGGTGACGAAAAACTGTTTTTT.

This chain uses TRBV7-2 with TRBJ2-5, with 9 bases fitting TRBD1. The CDR3 is 14 residues long. V gave up 4 bases and J gave up 4 bases; unmatched junction bases: 4. Germline loops: CDR1 SGHTA, CDR2 FQGNSA. The CDR3 nucleotides are TGTGCCAGCAGCTCACAGGGGGCGGGAGAGACCCAGTACTTC. It specifies CASSSQGAGETQYF.

This clonotype showed up just a few times. This chain connects TRBV5-1 to TRBJ1-1, with 7 bases aligning to TRBD1. There are 17 residues in the CDR3. Trimming at V came to 2 bases and at J to 2 bases, leaving 12 bases not matched to a gene. Germline V gene sequence: CDR1 SGHRS, CDR2 YFSETQ. CDR3 protein: CASSLTAIGGGNTEAFF. CDR3 nucleotide sequence: TGCGCCAGCAGCTTAACTGCGATAGGGGGCGGAAACACTGAAGCTTTCTTT.